This entry lists 28 T cell receptor beta chains sequenced from one sample in a study of T cells in Graves' hyperthyroidism and ophthalmopathy. The TCR beta CDR3 regions underwent amplification using RNA transcripts as the source. The HTBI set primed first-round TCR CDR3 RT-PCR. TCRdb reprocessed the multiplex PCR reads with MiXCR, giving one entry per CDR3 protein. The sample contains 500,000 or so distinct CDR3 sequences, about a sixth of which appear only once. Sample: blood. Source of these receptors: a woman younger than 30 with Graves' ophthalmopathy.

CDR3 sequence reads: CASSPNTGTTNNEQFF. The DNA of the CDR3 is TGTGCCAGCTCCCCCAATACCGGGACCACAAACAATGAGCAGTTCTTC. The rearrangement uses TRBV18 and TRBJ2-1; D assignment may be TRBD1 or TRBD2 (5 bases each). Looked up from germline, CDR1 is KGHSH and CDR2 is LQKENI. V was pared by 6 bases and J by 5 bases, with 20 bases between. CDR3 length: 16 residues.

At least ten counts were recorded for this clonotype. The chain is built from TRBV27 and TRBJ2-7; D gene ambiguous. Per the germline V gene, CDR1 is MNHEY and CDR2 is SMNVEV (reference sequence). Trimming shortened V by 2 bases and J by 0 bases, and 11 bases separated the two germline ends. The CDR3 covers 15 residues. This CDR3 is CASSLDGVGSYEQYF. The CDR3 coding sequence is TGTGCCAGCAGTTTAGACGGCGTAGGCTCCTACGAGCAGTACTTC.

The V gene is TRBV6-8, the J gene TRBJ1-2; D remains ambiguous. Germline CDR1 is MNHGY and CDR2 is SAAAGT. CDR3 length: 16 amino acids. Trimming removed 7 bases at V and 0 bases at J, with 18 bases between. Here the CDR3 DNA reads TGTGCCAGCAAACACCTCCGGACCTCAGCTAACTATGGCTACACCTTC. This encodes CASKHLRTSANYGYTF.

The chain joins TRBV6-5 to TRBJ2-3, with D perhaps matching TRBD1 or TRBD2 (5 bases each). The CDR3 is 13 amino acids. In germline, CDR1 is MNHEY, CDR2 SVGAGI. The ends were cut back, 5 bases at V and 5 bases at J, with 11 bases in the middle. The CDR3 coding sequence is TGTGCCAGCAGTAACCCGAGGGGAGATACGCAGTATTTT. Residues: CASSNPRGDTQYF.

Concerning this clonotype: This could be a read error, since a much larger clone is one nucleotide away. The CDR3 coding sequence is TGTGCCCCCCCGGGGGCGCATTCGGACTACACCTTC. This encodes CAPPGAHSDYTF. The rearrangement links TRBV10-3 to TRBJ1-2, with D maybe TRBD1 (6 bases). Trimming took 11 bases from V and 10 from J, leaving 20 bases between them. Germline values: CDR1 ENHRY, CDR2 SYGVKD. This CDR3 region has 12 residues.

This clonotype appeared many times. The rearrangement uses TRBV20-1 and TRBJ1-1; the match to TRBD1 covers 9 bases. This CDR3 is built from 14 residues. V was pared by 2 bases and J by 4 bases, with 5 bases of the junction left unmatched. Per germline, CDR1 DFQATT and CDR2 SNEGSKA (reference sequence). In DNA form, the CDR3 reads TGCAGTGCTAGACCGGGACAGGGCCCCACTGAAGCTTTCTTT. Encoded protein: CSARPGQGPTEAFF.

This clonotype has a count of ten or more. The chain recombines TRBV18 with TRBJ2-3, with D possibly being TRBD1 or TRBD2 (5 bases each). CDR1 KGHSH and CDR2 LQKENI come from the germline V gene. V dropped 0 bases and J dropped 9 bases, with 10 bases sitting between them. This CDR3 has 13 amino acids. The CDR3 DNA is TGTGCCAGCTCACCACCTTCCAGGGACACGCAGTATTTT. The encoded protein is CASSPPSRDTQYF.

This clonotype was seen at least ten times. The chain carries TRBV28 and TRBJ2-3; tentative D call: TRBD2 (5 bases). Per the germline V gene, CDR1 is MDHEN and CDR2 is SYDVKM. V gave up 8 bases and J gave up 2 bases, with 17 bases separating them. The CDR3 is 15 residues long. CDR3 nucleotides: TGTGCCAGCTCCCTGGGGAGCGCCTCCACAGATACGCAGTATTTT. Protein: CASSLGSASTDTQYF.

This clonotype was seen at least ten times. The chain has TRBV20-1 and TRBJ2-7; D is ambiguous. The CDR3 is 15 amino acids. Trimming stripped 1 base from V and 2 bases from J, with 15 bases between. CDR1 and CDR2 (germline): DFQATT, SNEGSKA (reference sequence). As DNA, the CDR3 is TGCAGTGCTAGAGGATCGGGTGGGCGTCCCTACGAGCAGTACTTC. This sequence encodes CSARGSGGRPYEQYF.

At least ten counts were recorded for this clonotype. J is TRBJ2-7 and V is TRBV15, with 7 bases identical to TRBD1. Trimming removed 1 base from V and 6 bases from J; junction bases left unmatched: 9. CDR3 length equals 15 residues. Germline loops: CDR1 LNHNV, CDR2 YYDKDF (reference sequence). In nucleotides, the CDR3 is TGTGCCACCAGCAGAGCCGGGACAGATGAAGGCGAGCAGTACTTC. It encodes CATSRAGTDEGEQYF.

This clonotype was found a few times. This chain links TRBV10-3 with TRBJ1-2; D not certain. CDR3 length: 13 residues. Per germline, CDR1 ENHRY and CDR2 SYGVKD. V lost 11 bases and J lost 4, with 17 bases in between. The CDR3 spells CAASDSSSYGYTF. In nucleotides, the CDR3 is TGTGCCGCATCGGATAGTTCCTCCTATGGCTACACCTTC.

The table lists this clonotype with a few counts. The genes are TRBV5-1 and TRBJ2-4; D is ambiguous. There are 14 residues in the CDR3. Trimming removed 0 bases at V and 6 bases at J, with 10 bases between. The germline V gene encodes CDR1 SGHRS and CDR2 YFSETQ. The CDR3 region is CASSLGGPRNIQYF. The DNA for the CDR3 is TGCGCCAGCAGCTTGGGGGGTCCCAGAAACATTCAGTACTTC.

This chain links TRBV25-1 with TRBJ2-7, with TRBD1 matching 8 bases. This CDR3 is 13 amino acids long. After removal of 1 base from V and 6 bases from J, the junction contained 2 bases not matched to a gene. In germline, CDR1 is MGHDK, CDR2 SYGVNS. Here the CDR3 DNA reads TGTGCCAGCAGTGAATCGGACAGGGCCGAGCAGTACTTC. Protein: CASSESDRAEQYF.

The table lists this clonotype with many counts. The CDR3 sequence: CASSGRDSLVYTEAFF. The CDR3 nucleotides read TGTGCCAGCAGCGGGCGGGACAGTCTAGTATATACTGAAGCTTTCTTT. This rearrangement joins TRBV2 to TRBJ1-1, with 7 bases lining up with TRBD1. CDR1 and CDR2 from the germline V gene are SNHLY and FYNNEI. V lost 6 bases to trimming and J lost 5 bases; unmatched junction nucleotides: 15. The CDR3 length is 16 residues.

Points on this clonotype: Just one base apart from a much larger clone, this may be a read error. This chain connects TRBV5-1 to TRBJ2-7; D is tentatively TRBD1 or TRBD2 (5 bases each). This CDR3 comprises 15 residues. Germline V gene sequence: CDR1 SGHRS, CDR2 YFSETQ. Trimming took off 4 bases at V and 0 bases at J, with 14 bases between the two ends. The CDR3 is CASSPGTANSYEQYF. The CDR3 DNA is TGCGCCAGCAGCCCAGGGACGGCCAACTCCTACGAGCAGTACTTC.

The table lists this clonotype with a count of one. The chain employs TRBV12-3 or TRBV12-4 and TRBJ2-7, with 12 bases identical to TRBD2. The V and J ends lost 8 bases and 4 bases, in that order; junction bases with no gene match: 6. The CDR3 is 14 residues long. DNA for the CDR3: TGTGCCAGCTGGCCTAGCGGGAGGGCGTACGAGCAGTACTTC. Encoded protein: CASWPSGRAYEQYF.

The chain recombines TRBV11-3 with TRBJ2-1; D perhaps matches TRBD1 (7 bases). This CDR3 is 16 amino acids long. V lost 5 bases and J lost 7, with 21 bases in between. Looked up from germline, CDR1 is SGHNT and CDR2 is YENEEA. This CDR3 reads CASSGSGTVDYNEQFF. The CDR3 nucleotides are TGTGCCAGCAGCGGCTCCGGGACAGTGGACTATAATGAGCAGTTCTTC. The full variable domain, completed using reference TRBV11-3 and TRBJ2-1, is EAGVVQSPRYKIIEKKQPVAFWCNPISGHNTLYWYLQNLGQGPELLIRYENEEAVDDSQLPKDRFSAERLKGVDSTLKIQPAELGDSAVYLCASSGSGTVDYNEQFFGPGTRLTVL.

The chain links TRBV28 to TRBJ2-3; 11 nucleotides match TRBD1. This CDR3 has 15 amino acids. After removal of 5 bases from V and 5 bases from J, the junction contained 6 bases not matched to a gene. Per the germline V gene, CDR1 is MDHEN and CDR2 is SYDVKM. CDR3 nucleotide sequence: TGTGCCAGCAGTGGCCGGGACAGGGGGGGAGATACGCAGTATTTT. Translation gives CASSGRDRGGDTQYF.

This clonotype was found a few times. The chain combines TRBV3-1 with TRBJ1-2, with no clear D. Germline values: CDR1 LGHDT, CDR2 YNNKEL (reference sequence). CDR3 length equals 14 residues. V shed 3 bases and J shed 4 bases, with 12 bases lying between them. The CDR3: CASSQADGGYGYTF. The CDR3 nucleotides are TGTGCCAGCAGCCAGGCCGACGGCGGCTATGGCTACACCTTC.

This clonotype was recorded at least ten times. The rearrangement uses TRBV20-1 and TRBJ2-1; 7 bases are a match to TRBD1. Losses at the gene ends were 5 bases for V and 5 bases for J; bases not matched to a gene: 9. The CDR3 runs to 14 residues. Germline CDR1 reads DFQATT; CDR2 reads SNEGSKA (reference sequence). The CDR3 here is CSAPLQQGNNEQFF. DNA of the CDR3: TGCAGTGCTCCCCTCCAACAGGGGAACAATGAGCAGTTCTTC.

V usage is TRBV6-1 and J usage is TRBJ2-1, with a tentative D call TRBD2 (6 bases). Germline V gene lookup returns CDR1 MNHNS and CDR2 SASEGT. This CDR3 contains 15 residues. V lost 0 bases to trimming and J lost 2 bases, with 8 bases between them. The CDR3 DNA follows: TGTGCCAGCAGTGAAGCGCCGGGGGCCTACAATGAGCAGTTCTTC. Its protein is CASSEAPGAYNEQFF.

This clonotype was detected many times. This rearrangement joins TRBV28 to TRBJ2-1, with 11 bases matching TRBD2. This CDR3 has 19 residues. CDR1 MDHEN and CDR2 SYDVKM come from the germline V gene. V lost 5 bases to trimming and J lost 1 base; unmatched junction nucleotides: 13. Here the CDR3 reads CASSLETPWTSGSYNEQFF. The CDR3, as DNA: TGTGCCAGCAGTCTCGAAACCCCGTGGACTAGCGGGTCCTACAATGAGCAGTTCTTC.

This clonotype has ten or more counts. The rearrangement uses TRBV12-3 or TRBV12-4 and TRBJ2-5; D may correspond to TRBD1 or TRBD2 (5 bases each). This CDR3 is 15 amino acids long. With 6 bases removed from V and 1 base from J, the gap between germline ends came to 15 bases. For the CDR3, the DNA is TGTGCCAGCAGCCACCCGGGACGGAGCCAAGAGACCCAGTACTTC. Encoded protein: CASSHPGRSQETQYF.

A few counts support this clonotype. The chain combines TRBV27 with TRBJ1-2; maybe TRBD1 (5 bases). CDR1 and CDR2 from the germline V gene are MNHEY and SMNVEV (reference sequence). The CDR3 runs to 14 residues. The V gene lost 5 bases and the J gene lost 7 bases, with 17 bases spanning the gap. In DNA form, the CDR3 reads TGTGCCAGCAGTGATGGAGGGGTGGGAAGTGGCTACACCTTC. It translates to CASSDGGVGSGYTF.

This clonotype was detected only a few times. The CDR3 DNA follows: TGTGCCAGCAGAGGGGGCCATAGCGGGAGTTACGAGCAGTACTTC. As protein: CASRGGHSGSYEQYF. This chain uses TRBV6-1 with TRBJ2-7; the match to TRBD2 covers 9 bases. CDR3 length equals 15 residues. Trimming at V came to 6 bases and at J to 4 bases, leaving 10 bases not matched to a gene. Germline V gene lookup returns CDR1 MNHNS and CDR2 SASEGT.

This clonotype occurred many times. The rearrangement uses TRBV2 and TRBJ1-2, with a tentative D call TRBD1 (6 bases). The CDR3 length is 14 residues. Germline V gene sequence: CDR1 SNHLY, CDR2 FYNNEI. V lost 2 bases and J 4 bases, leaving 11 bases between the germline ends. The CDR3 DNA reads TGTGCCAGCAGTGAAAACAGGGCTCCCTATGGCTACACCTTC. This translates into CASSENRAPYGYTF.

This clonotype was seen repeatedly, ten times or more. The genes are TRBV20-1 and TRBJ1-1, with a possible D match to TRBD1 (5 bases). This CDR3 is 12 amino acids long. V shed 7 bases and J shed 5 bases, with 14 bases lying between them. CDR1 is DFQATT, CDR2 SNEGSKA, per germline (reference sequence). The CDR3: CSGGKPGTEAFF. Written as DNA, the CDR3 is TGCAGTGGGGGGAAGCCAGGAACTGAAGCTTTCTTT.

This clonotype was seen more than once but under ten times. Here the CDR3 reads CASSRTGAVQETQYF. The DNA for the CDR3 is TGTGCCAGCAGTAGGACAGGGGCGGTCCAAGAGACCCAGTACTTC. V and J are TRBV6-1 and TRBJ2-5, with TRBD1 matching 9 bases. CDR1 MNHNS and CDR2 SASEGT come from the germline V gene. CDR3 length equals 15 residues. V dropped 5 bases and J dropped 1; count of bases not matched to a gene: 5.